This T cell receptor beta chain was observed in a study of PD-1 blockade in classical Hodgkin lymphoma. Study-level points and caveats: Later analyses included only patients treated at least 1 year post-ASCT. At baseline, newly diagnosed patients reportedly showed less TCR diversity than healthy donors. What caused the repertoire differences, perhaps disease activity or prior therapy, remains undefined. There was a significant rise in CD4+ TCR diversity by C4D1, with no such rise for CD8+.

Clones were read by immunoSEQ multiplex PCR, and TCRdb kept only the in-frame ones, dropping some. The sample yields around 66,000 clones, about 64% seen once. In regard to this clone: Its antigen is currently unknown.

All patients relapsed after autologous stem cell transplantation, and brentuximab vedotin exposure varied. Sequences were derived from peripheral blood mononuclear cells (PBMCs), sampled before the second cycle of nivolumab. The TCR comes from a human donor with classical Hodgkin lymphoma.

DNA for the CDR3: TGTGCCAGCAGCCCTCGGAAGGAGCAGTACTTC. This encodes CASSPRKEQYF. The chain is built from TRBV21-1 and TRBJ2-7. TRBV21-1 is labeled a pseudogene. The length of the CDR3 is 11 residues.